These 24 T cell receptor beta chains were sequenced from one sample in a study of cytomegalovirus exposure and HLA in healthy donors. The PCR used 60 Vbeta and 13 Jbeta primers. Profiled with immunoSEQ multiplex PCR; TCRdb holds only in-frame clones, not every one. The data contain roughly 110,000 clones, about 71% of them singletons. Sample: PBMCs. Source of these receptors: a boy between 10 and 17 years old in good health and CMV-seronegative.

About this clone itself: The junction departs from the called germline gene at one end, perhaps through a read error. J is TRBJ2-3 and V is TRBV19; 12 bases fit TRBD2. Germline V CDR1 and CDR2: LNHDA, SQIVND (reference sequence). This CDR3 comprises 17 residues. CDR3 nucleotides: TGTGCCAGTAGTATCCCCGGACTAGCGGGAAGCACTGATACGCAGTATTTT. It translates to CASSIPGLAGSTDTQYF.

The gene calls are TRBV28 and TRBJ2-7; TRBD2 aligns across 10 bases. V lost 5 bases, J lost 4 bases, and 17 bases stayed unmatched. Looked up from germline, CDR1 is MDHEN and CDR2 is SYDVKM. This CDR3 is built from 18 residues. CDR3 in amino acids: CASSQWGSLAGVRYEQYF. CDR3 DNA sequence: TGTGCCAGCAGTCAATGGGGGTCGCTAGCGGGAGTCCGTTACGAGCAGTACTTC.

This chain links TRBV5-8 with TRBJ2-1; 9 bases fit TRBD1. CDR1 SGHTS and CDR2 YDEGEE come from the germline V gene. After removal of 0 bases from V and 4 bases from J, the junction contained 5 bases not matched to a gene. CDR3 length: 16 residues. CDR3 DNA sequence: TGTGCCAGCAGCTTGGAGGGACAGGGAGGATACAATGAGCAGTTCTTC. Its protein product is CASSLEGQGGYNEQFF.

Turning to this clone: An end of the junction differs from the germline gene, which may be a read error. This chain uses TRBV7-2 with TRBJ2-7; 8 bases line up with TRBD1. The CDR3 length is 16 residues. Germline V gives CDR1 SGHTA, CDR2 FQGNSA. The CDR3 coding sequence is TGTGCCAGCAGATTAGTGGGGACAGGCGCCGCGCACGAGCAGTACTTC. It encodes CASRLVGTGAAHEQYF.

The rearrangement uses TRBV4-1 and TRBJ2-7, with a tentative D call TRBD1 (5 bases). Germline assignment: CDR1 MGHRA and CDR2 YSYEKL. Trimming cost V 1 base and J 4 bases, with 17 bases left between them. The CDR3 consists of 16 residues. The CDR3 sequence: CASSQVASGSSYEQYF. As DNA, the CDR3 is TGCGCCAGCAGCCAAGTTGCGTCAGGGTCCTCGTACGAGCAGTACTTC.

This chain uses TRBV2 with TRBJ2-3, with TRBD2 matching over 10 bases. J gave up 3 bases and V 6 bases, and 6 bases lay outside the gene matches. CDR1 and CDR2 from the germline V gene are SNHLY and FYNNEI. This CDR3 contains 15 residues. The DNA of the CDR3 is TGTGCCAGCAGGGGGTCTAGCGGGGGTACAGATACGCAGTATTTT. Its protein is CASRGSSGGTDTQYF.

The table lists this clone with a few counts. The genes are TRBV5-4 and TRBJ2-3, with 7 bases matching TRBD2. This CDR3 has 13 amino acids. Germline V gene sequence: CDR1 SGHNT, CDR2 YYREEE (reference sequence). V lost 4 bases, J lost 4 bases, and 3 bases stayed unmatched. CDR3 in DNA: TGTGCCAGCAGCATCCTAGCGGCAGATACGCAGTATTTT. Its protein is CASSILAADTQYF.

CDR3 amino acids: CASSLSGGLYEQYF. CDR3 coding DNA: TGTGCCAGCAGCTTGTCGGGGGGGCTATACGAGCAGTACTTC. The chain joins TRBV7-2 to TRBJ2-7; 8 bases line up with TRBD2. Losses at the gene ends were 3 bases for V and 4 bases for J; bases not matched to a gene: 5. This CDR3 spans 14 amino acids. CDR1 and CDR2 (germline): SGHTA, FQGNSA.

J is TRBJ1-1 and V is TRBV29-1; D gene unclear. Per germline, CDR1 SQVTM and CDR2 ANQGSEA. This CDR3 is 12 amino acids long. V was shortened by 6 bases and J by 5 bases, with 13 bases between the two germline ends. CDR3 amino acids: CSVGEGGTEAFF. CDR3 DNA: TGCAGCGTAGGTGAGGGAGGTACTGAAGCTTTCTTT.

This chain joins TRBV5-1 and TRBJ2-1; the match to TRBD2 covers 10 bases. This CDR3 is 14 amino acids long. Trimming removed 2 bases from V and 6 bases from J; junction bases left unmatched: 2. Germline V gene sequence: CDR1 SGHRS, CDR2 YFSETQ. The CDR3 here is CASSLAGGPNEQFF. The CDR3, as DNA: TGCGCCAGCAGCTTAGCGGGAGGGCCCAATGAGCAGTTCTTC.

This chain links TRBV19 with TRBJ2-3; 9 bases are shared with TRBD2. The CDR3 loop spans 15 amino acids. From germline, CDR1 is LNHDA and CDR2 SQIVND (reference sequence). The J segment lost 2 bases and the V segment lost 5 bases, leaving 5 bases of the junction unmatched. The chain's CDR3 is CASSASGGLTDTQYF. CDR3 nucleotides: TGTGCCAGTAGTGCGAGCGGGGGGCTCACAGATACGCAGTATTTT.

V is TRBV6-5 and J is TRBJ2-7; TRBD1 matches 7 bases. CDR3 length: 14 residues. After removal of 6 bases from V and 6 bases from J, the junction contained 11 bases not matched to a gene. Germline loops: CDR1 MNHEY, CDR2 SVGAGI. This CDR3 is CASRPRTTGFEQYF. DNA of the CDR3: TGTGCCAGCAGACCTAGAACGACAGGGTTCGAGCAGTACTTC.

The genes are TRBV7-9 and TRBJ1-3; D gene uncertain. V was pared by 2 bases and J by 0 bases, with 8 bases between. The germline CDR1 and CDR2 sequences are SEHNR and FQNEAQ (reference sequence). The CDR3 length is 15 residues. CDR3 bases: TGTGCCAGCAGCTTATTGGGCCTCTCTGGAAACACCATATATTTT. Amino acids: CASSLLGLSGNTIYF.

The chain joins TRBV9 to TRBJ2-7; D is perhaps TRBD1 (5 bases). Trimming left V 4 bases short and J 6 bases short, with 20 bases between. The CDR3 has 15 residues. Germline-derived CDR1 and CDR2 are SGDLS and YYNGEE. The CDR3 region has the DNA TGTGCCAGCAGCCCTCAGGACAAGAACAATATCGAGCAGTACTTC. This translates into CASSPQDKNNIEQYF.

This clone was recorded a few times. Here the CDR3 reads CASSLWTGDYEQYF. Here the CDR3 DNA reads TGCGCCAGCAGCCTCTGGACAGGGGACTACGAGCAGTACTTC. The V call is TRBV5-1, the J call TRBJ2-7; TRBD1 matches at 9 bases. CDR1 is SGHRS and CDR2 is YFSETQ in the germline V gene. Losses at the gene ends were 4 bases for V and 3 bases for J; bases not matched to a gene: 5. The CDR3 is 14 residues long.

In its sample, this clone was seen a few times. The V call is TRBV29-1, the J call TRBJ1-1; the match to TRBD1 covers 8 bases. From germline, CDR1 is SQVTM and CDR2 ANQGSEA. The CDR3 spans 16 residues. V gave up 1 base and J gave up 1 base; unmatched junction bases: 8. This chain's CDR3 is CSVEGAQGARNTEAFF. CDR3 nucleotide sequence: TGCAGCGTTGAAGGGGCCCAGGGGGCCCGGAACACTGAAGCTTTCTTT.

The rearrangement joins TRBV5-1 to TRBJ2-7, with 8 positions matching TRBD1. Germline CDR1 reads SGHRS; CDR2 reads YFSETQ. The CDR3 has 13 amino acids. Germline trimming cut 4 bases from V and 7 bases from J; bases unmatched to any gene: 7. The CDR3 DNA follows: TGCGCCAGCAGCGGGCAGGGGGCGAGGGAGCAGTACTTC. Protein: CASSGQGAREQYF.

In this sample, this clone is medium-sized (0.01 to 0.1%). The CDR3 coding sequence is TGTGCCAGCAGTTACTCCCCCCAGGGAGGACATGAGCAGTTCTTC. It specifies CASSYSPQGGHEQFF. This rearrangement joins TRBV6-5 to TRBJ2-1, with D perhaps matching TRBD2 (6 bases). CDR1 and CDR2 from the germline V gene are MNHEY and SVGAGI. Trimming pared 0 bases from V and 8 bases from J, leaving 14 bases between. This CDR3 spans 15 amino acids.

The genes are TRBV28 and TRBJ1-1; D perhaps matches TRBD1 (6 bases). Trimming shortened V by 6 bases and J by 5 bases, and 22 bases separated the two germline ends. The CDR3 is 16 residues long. The V gene's germline CDR1 is MDHEN and CDR2 SYDVKM. CDR3 region: CASSPQGRGRRTEAFF. CDR3 DNA sequence: TGTGCCAGCAGCCCCCAGGGGAGGGGACGAAGGACTGAAGCTTTCTTT.

V usage is TRBV7-2 and J usage is TRBJ2-3, with D unclear. The CDR3 covers 15 residues. With 2 bases removed from V and 3 bases from J, the gap between germline ends came to 12 bases. Germline CDR1 reads SGHTA; CDR2 reads FQGNSA. The CDR3 spells CASSLNRLITDTQYF. CDR3 coding DNA: TGTGCCAGCAGCTTAAACCGGTTAATTACAGATACGCAGTATTTT.

This CDR3 reads CASSYSGGEQYF. In nucleotides, the CDR3 is TGTGCCAGCAGTTACTCCGGGGGAGAGCAGTACTTC. The gene calls are TRBV6-5 and TRBJ2-5; a possible D gene is TRBD2 (6 bases). Trimming left V 0 bases short and J 11 bases short, with 10 bases between. The CDR3 consists of 12 residues. Germline V lookup: CDR1 MNHEY, CDR2 SVGAGI.

This chain uses TRBV7-3 with TRBJ2-1; TRBD2 aligns across 11 bases. The CDR3 covers 15 residues. Germline V gene data show CDR1 as SGHTA and CDR2 as FQGTGA. V lost 4 bases to trimming and J lost 9 bases; unmatched junction nucleotides: 8. The CDR3 nucleotides read TGTGCCAGCAGCTCGGGACTAGCGGTAGCGGGTGAGCAGTTCTTC. This gives the protein CASSSGLAVAGEQFF.

The chain carries TRBV28 and TRBJ2-1; 9 nucleotides line up with TRBD2. Germline values: CDR1 MDHEN, CDR2 SYDVKM. V lost 6 bases and J lost 9; bases outside the gene matches: 9. This CDR3 comprises 14 residues. The CDR3 is CASSLTTSGAEQFF. The CDR3 region has the DNA TGTGCCAGCAGCCTGACGACTAGCGGCGCTGAGCAGTTCTTC.

The J gene is TRBJ2-7, the V gene TRBV2; possibly TRBD1 for D (6 bases). CDR1 is SNHLY, CDR2 FYNNEI, per germline. The CDR3 spans 13 residues. Deletions cut 6 bases from V and 2 bases from J, with 11 bases between. In DNA, the CDR3 is TGTGCCAGCAGCCAAACAGGGACCTACGAGCAGTACTTC. Translation: CASSQTGTYEQYF. Based on the CDR3 plus reference TRBV2 and TRBJ2-7, the full variable domain is EPEVTQTPSHQVTQMGQEVILRCVPISNHLYFYWYRQILGQKVEFLVSFYNNEISEKSEIFDDQFSVERPDGSNFTLKIRSTKLEDSAMYFCASSQTGTYEQYFGPGTRLTVT.